This T cell receptor (beta chain) was sequenced for a study of blood T cell repertoires in COVID-19. In the source study's methods: Amplification of reference gene primers was used by the study to estimate nucleated cell counts. Sequencing used immunoSEQ multiplex PCR; TCRdb keeps in-frame clones, though not all of them. V, J and clone size were drawn from that table, and D and trimming were deduced from the DNA. The sample shows 140,000 or so clones, under 90% of them seen only once. This CDR3 region has 15 residues. V dropped 1 base and J dropped 3 bases, with 10 bases sitting between them. Per the germline V gene, CDR1 is SGHTA and CDR2 is FQGNSA.

Sequencing used peripheral blood. This clonotype originated in an older man who had recovered from COVID-19. The chain is built from TRBV7-2 and TRBJ2-1, with D possibly TRBD2 on 5 matching bases. The CDR3 sequence is CASSLGVGNYNEQFF. DNA of the CDR3: TGTGCCAGCAGCTTAGGCGTCGGGAACTACAATGAGCAGTTCTTC.